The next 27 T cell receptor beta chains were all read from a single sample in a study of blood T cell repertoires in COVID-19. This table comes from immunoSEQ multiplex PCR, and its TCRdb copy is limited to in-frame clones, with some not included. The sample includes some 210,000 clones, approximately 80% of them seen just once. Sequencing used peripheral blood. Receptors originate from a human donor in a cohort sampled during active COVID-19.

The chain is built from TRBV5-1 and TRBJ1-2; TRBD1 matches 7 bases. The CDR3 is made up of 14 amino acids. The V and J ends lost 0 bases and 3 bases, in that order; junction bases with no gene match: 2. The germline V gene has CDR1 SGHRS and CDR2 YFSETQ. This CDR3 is CASSLGDRDYGYTF. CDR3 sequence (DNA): TGCGCCAGCAGCTTGGGTGACAGGGACTATGGCTACACCTTC.

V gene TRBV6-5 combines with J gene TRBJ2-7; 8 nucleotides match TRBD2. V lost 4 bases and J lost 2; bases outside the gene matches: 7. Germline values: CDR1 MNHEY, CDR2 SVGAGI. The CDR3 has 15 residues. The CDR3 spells CASSLSGGRTYEQYF. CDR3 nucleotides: TGTGCCAGCAGTTTAAGCGGCGGGAGGACCTACGAGCAGTACTTC.

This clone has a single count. The CDR3 loop is CASSPTRAGDTQYF. CDR3 nucleotides: TGTGCCAGCAGCCCAACTAGAGCCGGAGATACGCAGTATTTT. The chain has TRBV11-3 and TRBJ2-3, with a weak D call TRBD2 (5 bases). V lost 5 bases to trimming and J lost 5 bases, with 14 bases between them. This CDR3 is built from 14 residues. CDR1 is SGHNT, CDR2 YENEEA, per germline.

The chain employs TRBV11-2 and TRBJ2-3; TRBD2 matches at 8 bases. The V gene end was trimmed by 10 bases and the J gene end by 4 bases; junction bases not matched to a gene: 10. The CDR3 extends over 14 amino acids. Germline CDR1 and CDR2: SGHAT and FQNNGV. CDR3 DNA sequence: TGTGCCACTGTAGCGGGGACGACAGCAGATACGCAGTATTTT. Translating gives CATVAGTTADTQYF.

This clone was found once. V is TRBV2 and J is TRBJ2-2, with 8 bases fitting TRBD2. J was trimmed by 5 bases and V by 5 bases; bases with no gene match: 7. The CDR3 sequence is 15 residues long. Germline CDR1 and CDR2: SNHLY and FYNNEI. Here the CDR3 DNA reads TGTGCCAGCAGTCCCGGACTAGCCGGAACCGGGGAGCTGTTTTTT. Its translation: CASSPGLAGTGELFF.

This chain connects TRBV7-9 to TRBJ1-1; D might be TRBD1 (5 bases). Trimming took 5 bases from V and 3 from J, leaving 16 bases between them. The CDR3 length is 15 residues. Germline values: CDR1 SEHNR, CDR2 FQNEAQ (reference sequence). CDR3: CASSGRGGTDTEAFF. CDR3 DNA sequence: TGTGCCAGCAGCGGCCGCGGAGGGACGGACACTGAAGCTTTCTTT.

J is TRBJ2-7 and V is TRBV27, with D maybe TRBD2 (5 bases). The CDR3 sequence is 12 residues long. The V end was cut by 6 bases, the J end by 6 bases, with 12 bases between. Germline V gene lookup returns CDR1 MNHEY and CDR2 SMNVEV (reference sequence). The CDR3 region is CASSQTKREQYF. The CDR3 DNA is TGTGCCAGCAGCCAGACTAAACGCGAGCAGTACTTC.

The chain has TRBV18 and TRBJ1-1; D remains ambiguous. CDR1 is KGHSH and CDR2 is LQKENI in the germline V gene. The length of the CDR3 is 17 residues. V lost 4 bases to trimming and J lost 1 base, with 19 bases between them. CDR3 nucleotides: TGTGCCAGCTCACTGTTGGGGAGTGGCCGTAAGAACACTGAAGCTTTCTTT. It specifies CASSLLGSGRKNTEAFF.

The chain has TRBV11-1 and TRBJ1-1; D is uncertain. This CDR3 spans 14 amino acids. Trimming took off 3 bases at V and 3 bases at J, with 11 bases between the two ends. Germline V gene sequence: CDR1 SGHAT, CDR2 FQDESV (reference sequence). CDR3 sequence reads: CASSFRFEYTEAFF. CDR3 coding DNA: TGTGCCAGCAGCTTCAGGTTCGAGTACACTGAAGCTTTCTTT.

This CDR3 reads CASRRGQGWTNEKLFF. CDR3 coding DNA: TGCGCCAGCAGAAGGGGACAGGGGTGGACTAATGAAAAACTGTTTTTT. The V call is TRBV5-1, the J call TRBJ1-4; 10 bases are a match to TRBD1. Germline CDR1 reads SGHRS; CDR2 reads YFSETQ. The CDR3 extends over 16 amino acids. V trimming: 5 bases; J trimming: 2 bases; junction bases outside the gene matches: 6.

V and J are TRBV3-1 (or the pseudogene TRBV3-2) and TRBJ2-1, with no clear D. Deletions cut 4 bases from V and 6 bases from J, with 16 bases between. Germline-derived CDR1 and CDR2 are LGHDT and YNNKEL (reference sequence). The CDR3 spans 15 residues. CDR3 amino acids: CASSRADYSGNEQFF. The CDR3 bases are TGTGCCAGCAGCCGGGCTGATTACTCTGGCAATGAGCAGTTCTTC.

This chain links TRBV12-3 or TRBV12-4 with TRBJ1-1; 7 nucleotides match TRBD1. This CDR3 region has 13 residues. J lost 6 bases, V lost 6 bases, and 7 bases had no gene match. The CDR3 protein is CASRERTGAEAFF. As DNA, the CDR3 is TGTGCCAGCAGGGAACGGACAGGAGCTGAAGCTTTCTTT.

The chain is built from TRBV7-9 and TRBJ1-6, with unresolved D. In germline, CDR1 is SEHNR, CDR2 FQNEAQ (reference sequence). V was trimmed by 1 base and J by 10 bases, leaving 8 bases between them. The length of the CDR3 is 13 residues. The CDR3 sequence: CASSLGGGSPLHF. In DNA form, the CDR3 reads TGTGCCAGCAGCTTAGGAGGTGGGTCACCCCTCCACTTT.

The CDR3 DNA is TGTGCCAGCAGCCGGACAGGGTGGGATGAGCAGTTCTTC. This codes for CASSRTGWDEQFF. The V call is TRBV3-1 (or the pseudogene TRBV3-2), the J call TRBJ2-1; TRBD1 agrees at 8 bases. V shed 4 bases and J 8 bases; nucleotides not matched to a gene: 4. Germline V lookup: CDR1 LGHDT, CDR2 YNNKEL (reference sequence). This CDR3 region has 13 residues.

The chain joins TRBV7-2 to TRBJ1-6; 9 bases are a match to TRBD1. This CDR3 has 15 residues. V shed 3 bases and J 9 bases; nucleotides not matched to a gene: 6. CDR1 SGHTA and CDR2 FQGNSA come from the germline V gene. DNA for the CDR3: TGTGCCAGCAGCTTCCCGGGACAGGGCTTTTCACCCCTCCACTTT. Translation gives CASSFPGQGFSPLHF.

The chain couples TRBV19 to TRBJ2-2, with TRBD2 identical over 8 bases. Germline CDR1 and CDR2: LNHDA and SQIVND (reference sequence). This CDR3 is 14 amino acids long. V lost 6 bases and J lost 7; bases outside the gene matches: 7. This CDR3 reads CASSPRGGYGELFF. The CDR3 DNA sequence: TGTGCCAGTAGCCCCCGGGGGGGGTACGGGGAGCTGTTTTTT.

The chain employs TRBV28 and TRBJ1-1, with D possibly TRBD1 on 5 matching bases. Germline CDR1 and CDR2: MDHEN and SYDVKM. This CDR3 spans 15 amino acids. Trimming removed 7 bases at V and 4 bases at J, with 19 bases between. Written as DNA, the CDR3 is TGTGCCAGCACCTTTCGAACAGGTACATCCACTGAAGCTTTCTTT. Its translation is CASTFRTGTSTEAFF.

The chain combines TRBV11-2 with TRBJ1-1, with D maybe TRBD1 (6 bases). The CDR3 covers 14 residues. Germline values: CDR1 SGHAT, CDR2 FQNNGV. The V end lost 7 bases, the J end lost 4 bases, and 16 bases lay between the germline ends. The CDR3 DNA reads TGTGCCAGCACCATTCTAAGGGGGATCACTGAAGCTTTCTTT. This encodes CASTILRGITEAFF.

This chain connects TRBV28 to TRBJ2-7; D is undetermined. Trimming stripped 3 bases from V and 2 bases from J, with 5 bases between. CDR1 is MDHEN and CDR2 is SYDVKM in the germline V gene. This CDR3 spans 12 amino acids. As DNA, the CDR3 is TGTGCCAGCAGTTTTTCGGCCTACGAGCAGTACTTC. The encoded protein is CASSFSAYEQYF. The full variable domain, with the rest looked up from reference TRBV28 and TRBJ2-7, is DVKVTQSSRYLVKRTGEKVFLECVQDMDHENMFWYRQDPGLGLRLIYFSYDVKMKEKGDIPEGYSVSREKKERFSLILESASTNQTSMYLCASSFSAYEQYFGPGTRLTVT.

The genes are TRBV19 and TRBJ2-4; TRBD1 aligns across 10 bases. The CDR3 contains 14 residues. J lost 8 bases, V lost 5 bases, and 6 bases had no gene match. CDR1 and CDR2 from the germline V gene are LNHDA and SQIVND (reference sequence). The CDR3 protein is CASSPNGQGDIQYF. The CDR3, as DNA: TGTGCCAGTAGTCCTAACGGACAGGGGGACATTCAGTACTTC.

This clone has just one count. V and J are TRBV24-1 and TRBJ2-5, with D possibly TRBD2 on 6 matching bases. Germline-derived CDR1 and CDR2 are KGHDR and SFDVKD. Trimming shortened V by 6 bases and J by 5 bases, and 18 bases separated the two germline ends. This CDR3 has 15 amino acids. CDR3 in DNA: TGTGCCACCAGTCCCGCACTAGCTACGGGGGAGACCCAGTACTTC. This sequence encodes CATSPALATGETQYF.

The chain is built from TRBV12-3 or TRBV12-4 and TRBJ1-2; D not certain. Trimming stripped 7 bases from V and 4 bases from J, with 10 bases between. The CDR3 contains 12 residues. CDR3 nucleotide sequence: TGTGCCAGCAAGGAGAAGCTCTATGGCTACACCTTC. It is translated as CASKEKLYGYTF.

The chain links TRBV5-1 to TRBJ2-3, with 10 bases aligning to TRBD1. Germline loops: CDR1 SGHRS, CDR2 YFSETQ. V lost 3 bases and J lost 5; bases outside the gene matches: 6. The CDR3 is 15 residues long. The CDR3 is CASSSGTGDLDTQYF. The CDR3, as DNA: TGCGCCAGCAGCTCAGGGACAGGGGATTTAGATACGCAGTATTTT.

CDR3 DNA: TGTGCCAGCAGTTACGCGACGACTAGCGGGGGTGGTGAGCAGTTCTTC. Protein sequence: CASSYATTSGGGEQFF. This chain links TRBV6-5 with TRBJ2-1; 12 bases fit TRBD2. The V segment lost 2 bases and the J segment 9 bases; nucleotides outside the gene matches: 8. The germline CDR1 and CDR2 sequences are MNHEY and SVGAGI. CDR3 length equals 16 residues.

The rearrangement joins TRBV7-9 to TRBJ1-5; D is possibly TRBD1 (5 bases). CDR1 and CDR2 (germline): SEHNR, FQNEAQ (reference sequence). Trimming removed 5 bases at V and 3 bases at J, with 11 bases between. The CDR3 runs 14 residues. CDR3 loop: CASSAGGNNQPQHF. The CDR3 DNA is TGTGCCAGCAGCGCCGGGGGAAACAATCAGCCCCAGCATTTT.

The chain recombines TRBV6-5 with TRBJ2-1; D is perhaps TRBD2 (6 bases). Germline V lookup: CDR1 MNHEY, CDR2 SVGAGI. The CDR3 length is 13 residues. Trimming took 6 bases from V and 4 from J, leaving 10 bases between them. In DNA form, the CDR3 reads TGTGCCAGCAGGGGGACTGCTTACAATGAGCAGTTCTTC. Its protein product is CASRGTAYNEQFF.

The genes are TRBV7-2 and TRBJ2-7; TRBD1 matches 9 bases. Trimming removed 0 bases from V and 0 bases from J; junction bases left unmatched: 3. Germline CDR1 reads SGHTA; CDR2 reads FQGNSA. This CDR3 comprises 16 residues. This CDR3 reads CASSLAGTGISYEQYF. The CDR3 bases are TGTGCCAGCAGCTTAGCTGGGACAGGGATCTCCTACGAGCAGTACTTC.